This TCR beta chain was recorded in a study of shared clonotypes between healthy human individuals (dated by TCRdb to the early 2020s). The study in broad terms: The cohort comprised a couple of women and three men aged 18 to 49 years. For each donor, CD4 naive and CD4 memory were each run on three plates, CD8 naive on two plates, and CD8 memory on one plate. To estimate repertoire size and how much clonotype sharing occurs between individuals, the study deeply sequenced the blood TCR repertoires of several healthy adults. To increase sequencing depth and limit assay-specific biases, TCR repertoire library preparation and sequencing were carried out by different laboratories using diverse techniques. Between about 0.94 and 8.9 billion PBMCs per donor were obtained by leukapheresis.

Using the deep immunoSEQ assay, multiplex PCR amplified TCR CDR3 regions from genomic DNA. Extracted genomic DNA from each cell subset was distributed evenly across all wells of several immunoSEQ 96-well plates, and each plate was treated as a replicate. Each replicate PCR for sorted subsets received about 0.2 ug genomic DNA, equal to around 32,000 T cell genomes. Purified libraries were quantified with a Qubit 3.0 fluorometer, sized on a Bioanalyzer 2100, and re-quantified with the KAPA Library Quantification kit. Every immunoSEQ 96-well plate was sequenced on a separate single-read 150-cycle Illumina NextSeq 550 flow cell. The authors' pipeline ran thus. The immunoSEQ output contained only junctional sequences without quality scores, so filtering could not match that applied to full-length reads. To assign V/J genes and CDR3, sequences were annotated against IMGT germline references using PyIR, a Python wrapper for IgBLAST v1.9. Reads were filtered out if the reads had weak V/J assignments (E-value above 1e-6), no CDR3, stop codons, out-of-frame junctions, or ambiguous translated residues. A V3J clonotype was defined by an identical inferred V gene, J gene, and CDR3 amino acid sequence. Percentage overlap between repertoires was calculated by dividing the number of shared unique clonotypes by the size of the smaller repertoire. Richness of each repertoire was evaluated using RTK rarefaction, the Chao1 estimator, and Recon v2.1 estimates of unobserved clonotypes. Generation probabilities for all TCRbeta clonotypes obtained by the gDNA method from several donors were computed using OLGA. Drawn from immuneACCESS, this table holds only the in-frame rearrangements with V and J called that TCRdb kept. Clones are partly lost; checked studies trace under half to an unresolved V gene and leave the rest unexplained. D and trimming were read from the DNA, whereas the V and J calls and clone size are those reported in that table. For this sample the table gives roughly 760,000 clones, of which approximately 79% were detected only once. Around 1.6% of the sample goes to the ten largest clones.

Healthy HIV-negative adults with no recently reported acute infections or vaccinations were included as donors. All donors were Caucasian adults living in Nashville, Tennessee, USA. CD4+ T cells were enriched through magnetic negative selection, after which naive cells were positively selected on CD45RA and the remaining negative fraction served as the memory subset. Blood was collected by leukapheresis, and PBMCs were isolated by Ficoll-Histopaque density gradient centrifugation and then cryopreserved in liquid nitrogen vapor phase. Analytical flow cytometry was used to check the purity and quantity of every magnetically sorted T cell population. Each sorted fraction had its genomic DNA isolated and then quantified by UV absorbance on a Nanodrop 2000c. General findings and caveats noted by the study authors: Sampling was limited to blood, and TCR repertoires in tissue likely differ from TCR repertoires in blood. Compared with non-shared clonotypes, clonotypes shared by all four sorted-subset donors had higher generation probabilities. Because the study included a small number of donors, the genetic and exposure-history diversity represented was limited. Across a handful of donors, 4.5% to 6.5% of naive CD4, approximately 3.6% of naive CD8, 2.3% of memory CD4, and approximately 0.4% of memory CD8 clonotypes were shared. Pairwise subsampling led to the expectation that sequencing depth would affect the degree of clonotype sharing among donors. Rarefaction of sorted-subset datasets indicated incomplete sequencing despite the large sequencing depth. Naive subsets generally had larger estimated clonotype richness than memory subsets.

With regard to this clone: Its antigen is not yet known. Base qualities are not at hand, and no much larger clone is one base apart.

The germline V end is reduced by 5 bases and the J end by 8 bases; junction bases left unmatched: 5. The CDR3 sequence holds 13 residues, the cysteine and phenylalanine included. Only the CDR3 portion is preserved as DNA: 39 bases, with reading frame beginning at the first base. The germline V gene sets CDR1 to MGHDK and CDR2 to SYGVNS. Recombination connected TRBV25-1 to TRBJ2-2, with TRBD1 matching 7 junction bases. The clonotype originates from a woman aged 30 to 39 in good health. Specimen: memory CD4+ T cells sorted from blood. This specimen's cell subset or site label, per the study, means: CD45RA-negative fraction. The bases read TGTGCCAGCAGTACACAGGGGTCTGGGGAGCTGTTTTTT. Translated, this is CASSTQGSGELFF.